The clone carrying this T cell receptor (beta chain) has just a few counts. What it binds is not known. The data originate from a study of T cell repertoires in cytomegalovirus infection. Whole-study context: CMV epitopes in the study were HLA-C-restricted (recently identified) and HLA-B-restricted (well studied). TCR beta signatures that were public indicated CMV infection and matching HLA type.

General study points: Ex vivo responses were dominated by HLA-C-restricted CMV-specific TCR beta clonotypes. Adding up the frequency of public TCR beta families identified people who carried CMV plus the relevant HLA.

TCRdb ran MiXCR on the reads and lists one entry per CDR3 protein. The sample consists of fewer than 650,000 distinct CDR3 sequences, 35% to 50% of them appearing once. V lost 5 bases to trimming and J lost 6 bases; unmatched junction nucleotides: 13. Germline V lookup: CDR1 SEHNR, CDR2 FQNEAQ (reference sequence). The CDR3 has 16 residues. Material: cultured PBMCs, obtained from culture after CMV antigen stimulation. The chain couples TRBV7-9 to TRBJ2-7, with 10 bases lining up with TRBD2. The receptor's source is a human donor in good health (CMV status not recorded). Some clones in this sample may be carry-over from other donors' samples. CDR3 in DNA: TGTGCCAGCAGCCCGTGGACTAGCGGCACCTTTGGCGAGCAGTACTTC. Its translation is CASSPWTSGTFGEQYF. The variable domain in full, completed from reference TRBV7-9 and TRBJ2-7, reads DTGVSQNPRHKITKRGQNVTFRCDPISEHNRLYWYRQTLGQGPEFLTYFQNEAQLEKSRLLSDRFSAERPKGSFSTLEIQRTEQGDSAMYLCASSPWTSGTFGEQYFGPGTRLTVT.